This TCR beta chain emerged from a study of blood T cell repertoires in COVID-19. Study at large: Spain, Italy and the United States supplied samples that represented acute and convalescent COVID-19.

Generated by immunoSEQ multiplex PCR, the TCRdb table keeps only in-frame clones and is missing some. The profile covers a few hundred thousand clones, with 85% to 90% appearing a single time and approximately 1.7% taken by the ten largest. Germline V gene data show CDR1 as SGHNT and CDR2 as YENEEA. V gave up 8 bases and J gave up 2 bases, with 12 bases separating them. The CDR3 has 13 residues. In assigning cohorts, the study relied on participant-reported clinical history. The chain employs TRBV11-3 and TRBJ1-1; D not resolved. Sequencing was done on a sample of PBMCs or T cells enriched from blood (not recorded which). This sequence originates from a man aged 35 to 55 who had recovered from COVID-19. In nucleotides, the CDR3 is TGTGCCAGCTCGCGGGGTTTTAACACTGAAGCTTTCTTT. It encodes CASSRGFNTEAFF.